The rows below give T cell receptor beta chains drawn from one sample of a study of PD-L1 blockade in urothelial cancer. The protocol was immunoSEQ multiplex PCR, while the TCRdb copy is restricted to in-frame clones and leaves out a portion. The sample contains about 45,000 clones, around nine tenths of which appear only once. The starting material was PBMCs, obtained around atezolizumab (anti-PD-L1) treatment. These receptors all come from a donor over 35 with urothelial cancer. The CDR3 runs from the conserved cysteine through the conserved F or W. Each record gives: V gene, clone size, J gene, D gene, CDR3 protein, CDR3 DNA. The D gene is left open where the match is weak. For some rows the clone size is stated as once, few or many, or as a class when expanded; others skip it.

>TRBV11-1|NA|TRBJ2-3|NA
CASSLWVADTDTQYF
TGTGCCAGCAGCTTATGGGTAGCGGACACAGATACGCAGTATTTT
>TRBV28|NA|TRBJ2-1|TRBD2
CASSFLAGWDNEQFF
TGTGCCAGCAGTTTCTTAGCGGGTTGGGACAATGAGCAGTTCTTC
>TRBV5-1|few|TRBJ2-5|TRBD1
CASTETGTGVETQYF
TGCGCCAGCACGGAAACCGGGACAGGGGTAGAGACCCAGTACTTC
>TRBV7-3|NA|TRBJ2-3|TRBD2
CASSLLGGTQYF
TGTGCCAGCAGCTTACTGGGGGGGACGCAGTATTTT
>TRBV11-3|once|TRBJ2-6|TRBD1
CASSSGTGGTSGANVLTF
TGTGCCAGCAGCTCCGGGACAGGTGGAACCTCTGGGGCCAACGTCCTGACTTTC
>TRBV4-3|NA|TRBJ2-1|TRBD2
CASSQDRSSGSSDEQFF
TGCGCCAGCAGCCAAGATCGGTCTAGCGGGAGCAGCGATGAGCAGTTCTTC
>TRBV18|NA|TRBJ2-7|NA
CASSPSGTPTYEQYF
TGTGCCAGCTCACCCTCGGGGACTCCAACCTACGAGCAGTACTTC
>TRBV18|NA|TRBJ2-1|NA
CASSPAPQANNEQFF
TGTGCCAGCTCACCCGCTCCCCAGGCAAACAATGAGCAGTTCTTC
>TRBV25-1|NA|TRBJ1-1|NA
CASSESYTEAFF
TGTGCCAGCAGTGAATCATACACTGAAGCTTTCTTT
>TRBV29-1|NA|TRBJ2-5|TRBD2
CSLGREGSSQYF
TGCAGCCTCGGGCGGGAGGGTTCGTCCCAGTACTTC
>TRBV7-2|NA|TRBJ2-3|TRBD1
CASSRQGTSTDTQYF
TGTGCCAGCAGCCGACAGGGGACTAGCACAGATACGCAGTATTTT
>TRBV7-9|NA|TRBJ1-2|NA
CASSLLGLNYGYTF
TGTGCCAGCAGCCTGTTGGGACTGAACTATGGCTACACCTTC
>TRBV18|NA|TRBJ2-5|NA
CASSQASQETQYF
TGTGCCAGCTCACAAGCCTCTCAAGAGACCCAGTACTTC
>TRBV27|NA|TRBJ2-7|TRBD2
CASSTQWGLAAYEQYF
TGTGCCAGCAGCACCCAATGGGGACTAGCGGCCTACGAGCAGTACTTC
>TRBV2|NA|TRBJ2-2|NA
CASRGAGNTGELFF
TGTGCCAGCAGGGGGGCGGGGAACACCGGGGAGCTGTTTTTT
>TRBV4-3|NA|TRBJ1-4|NA
CASSPTGSTNEKLFF
TGCGCCAGCAGCCCAACGGGGAGCACTAATGAAAAACTGTTTTTT
>TRBV4-1|NA|TRBJ2-3|TRBD2
CASSKSGTSGGTDTQYF
TGCGCCAGCAGCAAATCCGGGACTAGCGGGGGCACAGATACGCAGTATTTT
>TRBV7-9|NA|TRBJ2-2|NA
CASSLVWANTGELFF
TGTGCCAGCAGCTTAGTTTGGGCAAACACCGGGGAGCTGTTTTTT
>TRBV28|once|TRBJ2-1|TRBD2
CASSLRGVEKFF
TGTGCCAGCAGTTTACGGGGGGTGGAAAAGTTCTTC
>TRBV6-5|NA|TRBJ1-2|TRBD1
CASSYGYRGTYGYTF
TGTGCCAGCAGTTACGGTTACAGGGGTACCTATGGCTACACCTTC
>TRBV5-1|NA|TRBJ2-1|TRBD2
CASSSGLAGYDEQFF
TGCGCCAGCAGCTCGGGACTAGCGGGATACGATGAGCAGTTCTTC
>TRBV4-2|NA|TRBJ1-3|NA
CASSQVGRVGTIYF
TGTGCCAGCAGCCAAGTGGGGAGGGTGGGTACCATATATTTT
>TRBV5-1|NA|TRBJ2-7|TRBD2
CASSPGTSGPLEQYF
TGCGCCAGCAGCCCCGGGACTAGCGGACCCCTCGAGCAGTACTTC
>TRBV19|NA|TRBJ1-1|TRBD1
CASTPPGTGFTEAFF
TGTGCCAGTACCCCCCCCGGGACAGGGTTCACTGAAGCTTTCTTT
>TRBV6-6|NA|TRBJ2-7|NA
CASSYSQNSYEQYF
TGTGCCAGCAGTTACAGTCAGAACTCCTACGAGCAGTACTTC
>TRBV5-8|NA|TRBJ2-7|NA
CASSPREFSSYEQYF
TGTGCCAGCAGCCCTCGGGAATTTAGCTCCTACGAGCAGTACTTC
>TRBV7-9|NA|TRBJ1-4|NA
CASSLGRRAGEKLFF
TGTGCCAGCAGCTTAGGAAGGAGGGCCGGAGAAAAACTGTTTTTT
>TRBV27|NA|TRBJ2-5|TRBD2
CASRGLAGTQETQYF
TGTGCCAGCAGGGGACTAGCGGGCACCCAAGAGACCCAGTACTTC
>TRBV5-1|few|TRBJ2-1|NA
CASSPGTTMDSEQFF
TGCGCCAGCAGCCCCGGGACAACCATGGACAGTGAGCAGTTCTTC
>TRBV5-1|once|TRBJ2-4|NA
CASSRQWGENIQYF
TGCGCCAGCAGCCGCCAGTGGGGGGAAAACATTCAGTACTTC
>TRBV14|NA|TRBJ2-6|TRBD2
CASSQGITSGMGVLTF
TGTGCCAGCAGCCAAGGTATCACTAGCGGGATGGGCGTCCTGACTTTC
>TRBV7-9|NA|TRBJ2-1|TRBD2
CAIPGGLALNEQFF
TGTGCCATCCCCGGGGGACTAGCGTTGAATGAGCAGTTCTTC
>TRBV29-1|NA|TRBJ1-1|TRBD1
CSAGTENTEAFF
TGCAGCGCCGGGACAGAGAACACTGAAGCTTTCTTT
>TRBV15|NA|TRBJ2-7|TRBD2
CATSRGGSGRVEQYF
TGTGCCACCAGCAGAGGGGGTAGCGGGAGAGTCGAGCAGTACTTC
>TRBV11-3|NA|TRBJ2-7|TRBD2
CASSLRLAGSYEQYF
TGTGCCAGCAGCTTAAGACTAGCGGGCTCCTACGAGCAGTACTTC
>TRBV7-9|NA|TRBJ2-7|TRBD2
CASSARGDEQYF
TGTGCCAGCAGCGCCCGGGGGGACGAGCAGTACTTC
>TRBV19|NA|TRBJ2-7|TRBD1
CASSRQGYEQYF
TGTGCCAGTAGTCGACAGGGGTACGAGCAGTACTTC
>TRBV11-3|once|TRBJ2-7|NA
CASSARVSGYEQYF
TGTGCCAGCAGCGCGAGGGTCTCGGGGTACGAGCAGTACTTC
>TRBV29-1|once|TRBJ1-4|NA
CSAGHGNEKLFF
TGCAGCGCCGGACACGGAAATGAAAAACTGTTTTTT